The table lists the clone carrying this T cell receptor (beta chain) with a count of one. The target antigen is unknown. The data are from a study of shared clonotypes between healthy human individuals. Study at large: CD4 naive and CD4 memory each took three plates per donor, while CD8 naive took two and CD8 memory one. Regarding the study as a whole: Compared with memory subsets, naive subsets generally had larger estimated richness. The study found lower generation probabilities in non-shared clonotypes than in those shared by all four donors.

The length of the CDR3 is 14 residues. Trimming removed 8 bases at V and 5 bases at J, with 18 bases between. Germline-derived CDR1 and CDR2 are MNHNY and SVGAGI (reference sequence). Assay runs were performed at deep level. Produced via immunoSEQ multiplex PCR; TCRdb's table is partial and in-frame only. This sample has 2.5 million or so clones; 90% to 95% occur once, and the top ten carry over 0.12%. This clonotype was sampled from a man between 18 and 29 years old in good health. Material: naive CD4+ T cells sorted from blood. Noted subset: CD45RA+ positively selected. The V and J genes are TRBV6-6 and TRBJ1-1, with D tentatively TRBD1 (5 bases). CDR3 nucleotide sequence: TGTGCCAGCCGCCTCTGGGGGGAGACTACTGAAGCTTTCTTT. This gives the protein CASRLWGETTEAFF.